These 21 T cell receptor beta chains share one sample of origin, sequenced in a study of blood T cell repertoires in COVID-19 (dated by TCRdb to about 2020). The method behind the library was the immunoSEQ multiplex PCR assay. The immuneACCESS repertoire file appears here via TCRdb, limited to in-frame rearrangements. These files lack a portion of the clones; in checked studies, under half of the deficit traces to unresolved V genes, and the cause of the others is not known. Within this sample are a few hundred thousand clones, with approximately 81% of them counted one time only. The ten largest clonotypes hold about 9.4% of the sample. Sequenced: peripheral blood. These receptors all come from a woman of 80 years or more with acute or convalescent COVID-19.

In DNA form, the CDR3 reads TGTGCCAGCAGTGACAGGGGGGCCTACGAGCAGTACTTC. Amino acid sequence: CASSDRGAYEQYF. The genes are TRBV6-1 and TRBJ2-7; perhaps TRBD1 as D (7 bases). The V gene's germline CDR1 is MNHNS and CDR2 SASEGT. There are 13 residues in the CDR3. Trimming cost V 3 bases and J 2 bases, with 8 bases left between them.

This clone was detected a few times. The chain couples TRBV7-2 to TRBJ2-2, with D perhaps TRBD1 (6 bases). The V gene's germline CDR1 is SGHTA and CDR2 FQGNSA. This CDR3 is built from 17 residues. V was shortened by 2 bases and J by 7 bases, with 20 bases between the two germline ends. CDR3 amino acids: CASSLLGALSTNGELFF. Written as DNA, the CDR3 is TGTGCCAGCAGCTTATTGGGGGCTCTATCGACCAACGGGGAGCTGTTTTTT.

This clone occurred a few times. This chain connects TRBV19 to TRBJ2-3; the match to TRBD1 covers 9 bases. This CDR3 contains 15 residues. The trim removed 2 bases at V and 1 base at J, leaving 1 base unmatched. CDR1 and CDR2 from the germline V gene are LNHDA and SQIVND (reference sequence). CDR3: CASSIRTGGTDTQYF. In DNA form, the CDR3 reads TGTGCCAGTAGTATACGGACAGGGGGCACAGATACGCAGTATTTT. The complete variable domain, with remaining parts taken from reference TRBV19 and TRBJ2-3, reads DGGITQSPKYLFRKEGQNVTLSCEQNLNHDAMYWYRQDPGQGLRLIYYSQIVNDFQKGDIAEGYSVSREKKESFPLTVTSAQKNPTAFYLCASSIRTGGTDTQYFGPGTRLTVL.

The sample holds a few counts of this clone. J is TRBJ1-6 and V is TRBV11-1; 7 bases map to TRBD1. Germline V CDR1 and CDR2: SGHAT, FQDESV (reference sequence). The CDR3 is 15 amino acids. V was pared by 5 bases and J by 2 bases, with 3 bases of the junction left unmatched. CDR3 DNA: TGTGCCAGCAGCATACAGGGGACCTATAATTCACCCCTCCACTTT. This codes for CASSIQGTYNSPLHF.

The chain employs TRBV15 and TRBJ2-5; TRBD2 might be the D (5 bases). The CDR3 runs 16 residues. CDR1 and CDR2 from the germline V gene are LNHNV and YYDKDF (reference sequence). The ends were cut back, 0 bases at V and 5 bases at J, with 16 bases in the middle. This CDR3 is CATSRDPTPTGETQYF. DNA of the CDR3: TGTGCCACCAGCAGAGATCCAACTCCGACGGGGGAGACCCAGTACTTC.

J is TRBJ2-2 and V is TRBV9; TRBD1 matches at 10 bases. This CDR3 comprises 15 residues. CDR1 SGDLS and CDR2 YYNGEE come from the germline V gene. The trim removed 2 bases at V and 7 bases at J, leaving 5 bases unmatched. CDR3: CASSVRQGAGGELFF. In nucleotides, the CDR3 is TGTGCCAGCAGCGTCAGACAGGGGGCCGGCGGGGAGCTGTTTTTT. Drawing the rest from reference TRBV9 and TRBJ2-2, the complete variable domain is DSGVTQTPKHLITATGQRVTLRCSPRSGDLSVYWYQQSLDQGLQFLIQYYNGEERAKGNILERFSAQQFPDLHSELNLSSLELGDSALYFCASSVRQGAGGELFFGEGSRLTVL.

The genes are TRBV24-1 and TRBJ1-1; tentative D call: TRBD1 (5 bases). This CDR3 contains 14 residues. V lost 4 bases and J lost 6, with 14 bases in between. The germline gives CDR1 KGHDR, CDR2 SFDVKD. The DNA of the CDR3 is TGTGCCACCAGTGACCCTGGGAGGGACGCTGAAGCTTTCTTT. Residues: CATSDPGRDAEAFF.

The chain joins TRBV27 to TRBJ2-7; 9 positions match TRBD1. The germline CDR1 and CDR2 sequences are MNHEY and SMNVEV (reference sequence). J gave up 4 bases and V 5 bases, and 24 bases lay outside the gene matches. CDR3 length: 20 residues. CDR3 in DNA: TGTGCCAGCAGTAGAGAATCGGGACAGGGCACTAACCGTCCTCATTACGAGCAGTACTTC. This gives the protein CASSRESGQGTNRPHYEQYF.

The V gene is TRBV7-3, the J gene TRBJ2-1, with D tentatively TRBD2 (5 bases). Germline CDR1 is SGHTA and CDR2 is FQGTGA. This CDR3 has 15 residues. Deletions cut 4 bases from V and 8 bases from J, with 18 bases between. CDR3 DNA sequence: TGTGCCAGCAGCTCCTCCGGGATCGTGATAGATGAGCAGTTCTTC. The encoded protein is CASSSSGIVIDEQFF.

This clone was seen once. This chain uses TRBV25-1 with TRBJ2-5, with TRBD2 identical over 9 bases. Germline V CDR1 and CDR2: MGHDK, SYGVNS. The V segment lost 7 bases and the J segment 0 bases; nucleotides outside the gene matches: 9. The CDR3 covers 16 residues. DNA for the CDR3: TGTGCCAGCACCCCCGAAGCGGGGGGTTACCAAGAGACCCAGTACTTC. Amino acids: CASTPEAGGYQETQYF.

The chain uses TRBV18 and TRBJ1-5; TRBD1 might be the D (5 bases). Per germline, CDR1 KGHSH and CDR2 LQKENI. The V end lost 10 bases, the J end lost 4 bases, and 14 bases lay between the germline ends. CDR3 length: 13 amino acids. The DNA of the CDR3 is TGTGCCACCAATGCGGGGGAGAATCAGCCCCAGCATTTT. This gives the protein CATNAGENQPQHF. Using reference TRBV18 and TRBJ1-5 for the parts outside the CDR3, the full variable domain is NAGVMQNPRHLVRRRGQEARLRCSPMKGHSHVYWYRQLPEEGLKFMVYLQKENIIDESGMPKERFSAEFPKEGPSILRIQQVVRGDSAAYFCATNAGENQPQHFGDGTRLSIL.

The genes are TRBV5-8 and TRBJ2-7; the match to TRBD1 covers 8 bases. The germline CDR1 and CDR2 sequences are SGHTS and YDEGEE. The CDR3 is 15 amino acids. The V gene end was trimmed by 7 bases and the J gene end by 1 base; junction bases not matched to a gene: 10. The CDR3 loop reads CASYATGTGSYEQYF. CDR3 sequence (DNA): TGTGCCAGCTACGCGACCGGGACAGGTTCCTACGAGCAGTACTTC.

Of note for this clone: Other DNA sequences in this sample translate to the same CDR3. The V call is TRBV6-5, the J call TRBJ2-7; maybe TRBD1 (5 bases). Trimming stripped 5 bases from V and 0 bases from J, with 8 bases between. The CDR3 is 13 residues long. CDR1 is MNHEY, CDR2 SVGAGI, per germline. CDR3 amino acids: CASSRGPSYEQYF. The CDR3 bases are TGTGCCAGCAGTAGGGGTCCCTCCTACGAGCAGTACTTC.

This chain connects TRBV3-1 (or the pseudogene TRBV3-2) to TRBJ2-6; D is undetermined. The V and J ends lost 1 base and 2 bases respectively, with 6 bases between them. Per the germline V gene, CDR1 is LGHDT and CDR2 is YNNKEL (reference sequence). The length of the CDR3 is 15 residues. Here the CDR3 DNA reads TGTGCCAGCAGCCAAGGGCTTCCTGGGGCCAACGTCCTGACTTTC. It specifies CASSQGLPGANVLTF.

J is TRBJ2-3 and V is TRBV6-5; 10 nucleotides line up with TRBD2. The CDR3 has 15 residues. Trimming at V came to 5 bases and at J to 0 bases, leaving 2 bases not matched to a gene. Germline V gives CDR1 MNHEY, CDR2 SVGAGI. This CDR3 reads CASSRTSGSTDTQYF. CDR3 nucleotides: TGTGCCAGCAGTCGGACTAGCGGAAGCACAGATACGCAGTATTTT.

The genes are TRBV15 and TRBJ1-5; no reliable D call. Trimming shortened V by 0 bases and J by 1 base, and 13 bases separated the two germline ends. This CDR3 has 17 residues. Germline CDR1 and CDR2: LNHNV and YYDKDF (reference sequence). The CDR3: CATSRDPRAGSNQPQHF. For the CDR3, the DNA is TGTGCCACCAGCAGAGATCCAAGGGCGGGAAGCAATCAGCCCCAGCATTTT.

At least ten counts were recorded for this clone. The chain joins TRBV2 to TRBJ2-2; 12 positions agree with TRBD2. Unmatched junction bases numbered 8, after V lost 7 bases and J lost 5 bases. CDR1 and CDR2 (germline): SNHLY, FYNNEI. This CDR3 has 16 amino acids. CDR3: CASIGLAGGPTGELFF. DNA for the CDR3: TGTGCCAGCATAGGTCTAGCGGGAGGGCCGACCGGGGAGCTGTTTTTT. Combining the CDR3 with reference TRBV2 and TRBJ2-2 gives the whole variable domain EPEVTQTPSHQVTQMGQEVILRCVPISNHLYFYWYRQILGQKVEFLVSFYNNEISEKSEIFDDQFSVERPDGSNFTLKIRSTKLEDSAMYFCASIGLAGGPTGELFFGEGSRLTVL.

This clone was recorded many times. This chain joins TRBV7-9 and TRBJ2-3; the D gene is possibly TRBD1 (5 bases). Germline CDR1 is SEHNR and CDR2 is FQNEAQ (reference sequence). V was pared by 5 bases and J by 1 base, with 13 bases between. This CDR3 has 15 amino acids. This CDR3 is CASSQQGGGTDTQYF. As DNA, the CDR3 is TGTGCCAGCAGCCAGCAGGGTGGGGGCACAGATACGCAGTATTTT.

The chain recombines TRBV9 with TRBJ1-2, with 11 bases that match TRBD1. From germline, CDR1 is SGDLS and CDR2 YYNGEE. V was clipped by 0 bases and J by 7 bases; unmatched bases: 8. CDR3 size: 16 residues. CDR3 loop: CASSVEPGQGGSGYTF. The CDR3 DNA is TGTGCCAGCAGCGTAGAGCCGGGACAGGGGGGAAGTGGCTACACCTTC.

This clone came up a few times. This chain joins TRBV28 and TRBJ1-1; a possible D gene is TRBD1 (6 bases). The CDR3 has 16 amino acids. The V end was cut by 0 bases, the J end by 0 bases, with 11 bases between. Germline V lookup: CDR1 MDHEN, CDR2 SYDVKM. CDR3 coding DNA: TGTGCCAGCAGTTTATGGGCAGGGGTCTTGAACACTGAAGCTTTCTTT. It codes for CASSLWAGVLNTEAFF.

The chain uses TRBV7-2 and TRBJ1-6, with a weak D call TRBD1 (5 bases). The CDR3 spans 15 residues. V was clipped by 2 bases and J by 6 bases, with 11 bases between them. CDR1 and CDR2 (germline): SGHTA, FQGNSA. The chain's CDR3 is CASSLLRQPNSPLHF. Written as DNA, the CDR3 is TGTGCCAGCAGCTTATTGAGACAGCCTAATTCACCCCTCCACTTT.